The following is a T cell receptor (beta chain) sequence with its context. A read error may account for a junction end that differs from germline. This specimen comes from a study of molecular identifiers for immune sequencing clone quantification. About the study: Replicates involved a five-way split of RNA from roughly 21,000 or 96,000 naive CD8 cells, with sequencing of four.

Sorting isolated naive CD8 T cells as CD8+CD4-CCR7+CD45RA+ events. TCRdb reprocessed the PCR reads via MiXCR and lists one record per CDR3 protein. The sample lists around 94,000 distinct CDR3 sequences, 30% to 35% seen once, with 9.5% to 10% in the top ten. Germline assignment: CDR1 SGHVS and CDR2 FQNEAQ. The CDR3 covers 13 residues. The rearrangement joins TRBV7-8 to TRBJ2-5; perhaps TRBD2 as D (5 bases). The sequence derives from a human donor in good health. Some libraries in this study had Jurkat cell RNA spiked in. Sequencing used naive CD8+ T cells from blood, with Jurkat cell RNA spiked in. The subset was: FACS-sorted CD8+CD4-CCR7+CD45RA+ naive T cells. CDR3 loop: CASSLVRAETQCF. The CDR3 DNA is TGTGCCAGCAGCTTAGTGAGGGCCGAGACCCAGTGCTTC.